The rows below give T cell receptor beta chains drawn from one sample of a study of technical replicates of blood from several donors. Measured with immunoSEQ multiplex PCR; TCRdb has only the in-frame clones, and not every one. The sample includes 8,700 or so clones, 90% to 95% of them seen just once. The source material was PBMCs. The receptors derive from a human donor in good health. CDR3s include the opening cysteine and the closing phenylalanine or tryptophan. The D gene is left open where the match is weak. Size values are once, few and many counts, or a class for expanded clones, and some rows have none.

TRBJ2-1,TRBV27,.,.,TGTGCCAGCAGTTTATCTGGCGGCTACAATGAGCAGTTCTTC,CASSLSGGYNEQFF
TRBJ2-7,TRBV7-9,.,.,TGTGCCAGCAGCTTAGACCCTAAGACTGGAAGTGACTTC,CASSLDPKTGSDF
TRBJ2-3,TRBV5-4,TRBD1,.,TGTGCCAGCAGCTCCCCGGGCCCTGGACAGGGAGCAGATACGCAGTATTTT,CASSSPGPGQGADTQYF
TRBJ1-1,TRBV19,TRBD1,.,TGTGCCAGTAGTAGGGAACAGGGGATGGCTGAAGCTTTCTTT,CASSREQGMAEAFF
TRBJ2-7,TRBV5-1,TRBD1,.,TGCGCCAGCAGCCTGACAGGGGGGACCTACGAGCAGTACTTC,CASSLTGGTYEQYF
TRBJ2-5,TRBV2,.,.,TGTGCCAGCAGTGAAGTGTTAGCCCAGGGTGGGCGATTGTACTTC,CASSEVLAQGGRLYF
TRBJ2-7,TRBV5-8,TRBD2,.,TGTGCCAGCAGCTTGTCTAGCGGGCCTGCCTACGAGCAGTACTTC,CASSLSSGPAYEQYF
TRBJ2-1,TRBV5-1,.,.,TGCGCCAGCAGCTTGAGTGGGGGGTACAATGAGCAGTTCTTC,CASSLSGGYNEQFF
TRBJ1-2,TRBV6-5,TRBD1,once,TGTGCCAGCAGTTACTCGGTACAGGGGCCTAACTATGGCTACACCTTC,CASSYSVQGPNYGYTF
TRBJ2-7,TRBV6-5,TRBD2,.,TGTGCCAGCAGTTACGGTAGCGGGAGGGACGAGCAGTACTTC,CASSYGSGRDEQYF
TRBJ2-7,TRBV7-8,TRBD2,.,TGTGCCAGCAGCTTAGACAAAGGACTAGCGGGAGGGCCGTACGAGCAGTACTTC,CASSLDKGLAGGPYEQYF
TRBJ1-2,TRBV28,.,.,TGTGCCAGCAGTAGCCCGAGTCAGGGCTATGGCTACACCTTC,CASSSPSQGYGYTF
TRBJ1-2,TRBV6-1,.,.,TGTGCCAGCAGTGCAAACAGCTATGGCTACACCTTC,CASSANSYGYTF
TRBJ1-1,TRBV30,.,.,TGTGCCTGGAGTTCCCAGACACCGAACACTGAAGCTTTCTTT,CAWSSQTPNTEAFF
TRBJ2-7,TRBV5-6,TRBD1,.,TGTGCCAGCACAAACGGAAGGTTGGGACAGGGCTACGAGCAGTACTTC,CASTNGRLGQGYEQYF
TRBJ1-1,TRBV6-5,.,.,TGTGCCAGCAGTTACTGGGGGGGCCTTAAAAACACTGAAGCTTTCTTT,CASSYWGGLKNTEAFF
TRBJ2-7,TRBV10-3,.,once,TGTGCCATCAGTGAGTCGAGTATTCCCTACGAGCAGTACTTC,CAISESSIPYEQYF
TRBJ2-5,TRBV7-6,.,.,TGTGCCAGCAGTCCTGACCCAGGGCAACAGACCCAGTACTTC,CASSPDPGQQTQYF
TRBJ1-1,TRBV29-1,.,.,TGCAGCGTTACAGGGAACACTGAAGCTTTCTTT,CSVTGNTEAFF
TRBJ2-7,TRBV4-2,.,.,TGTGCCAGCAGCCAAGCGGCTGTCGGGAGTTACGACGAGCAGTACTTC,CASSQAAVGSYDEQYF
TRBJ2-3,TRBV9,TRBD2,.,TGTGCCAGCAGCGAGCCCTTCAGACTAGCGGGAACAGATACGCAGTATTTT,CASSEPFRLAGTDTQYF
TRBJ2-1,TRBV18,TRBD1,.,TGTGCCAGCTCACCAGGGACAGGGATGAATGAGCAGTTCTTC,CASSPGTGMNEQFF
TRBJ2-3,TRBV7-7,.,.,TGTGCCAGCAGCTTCGGCGGCGGCACAGATACGCAGTATTTT,CASSFGGGTDTQYF
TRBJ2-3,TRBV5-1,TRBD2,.,TGCGCCAGCAGTTCGACTAGCGGGCTCACAGATACGCAGTATTTT,CASSSTSGLTDTQYF
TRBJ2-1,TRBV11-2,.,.,TGTGCCAGCAGCTTAGAGTCTACCGAGCAGTTCTTC,CASSLESTEQFF
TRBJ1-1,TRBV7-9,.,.,TGTGCCAGCAGCTTACCCACGGGGACTGAAGCTTTCTTT,CASSLPTGTEAFF
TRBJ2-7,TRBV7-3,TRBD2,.,TGTGCCAGCAGCTTCGCGGGGGGAATCTCCTACGAGCAGTACTTC,CASSFAGGISYEQYF
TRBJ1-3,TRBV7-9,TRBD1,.,TGTGCCAGCAGCCCCGGACAGGGCCTTGGCACCATATATTTT,CASSPGQGLGTIYF
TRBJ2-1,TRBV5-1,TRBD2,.,TGCGCCAGCTCCTCCTCGGGGGGGTACAATGAGCAGTTCTTC,CASSSSGGYNEQFF
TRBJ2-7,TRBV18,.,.,TGTGCCAGCTCTCCACTCGGGACTGTGATGTACTTC,CASSPLGTVMYF
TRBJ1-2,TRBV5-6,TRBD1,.,TGTGCCAGCAGCTTGTTATTAACAGGGGGTTTAGGCTACACCTTC,CASSLLLTGGLGYTF
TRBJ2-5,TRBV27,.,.,TGTGCCAGCAGTCTCAGTGCCCCGGAGACCCAGTACTTC,CASSLSAPETQYF
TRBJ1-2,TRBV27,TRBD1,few,TGTGCCAGCAGTTTAGAGGGGACAGGGGGCTTTGGCTACACCTTC,CASSLEGTGGFGYTF
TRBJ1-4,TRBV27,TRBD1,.,TGTGCCAGCAGACCACAGGGGGGTAATGAAAAACTGTTTTTT,CASRPQGGNEKLFF
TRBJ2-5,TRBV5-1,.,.,TGCGCCAGCAGCCAACGACAGGGAGGTGAGACCCAGTACTTC,CASSQRQGGETQYF
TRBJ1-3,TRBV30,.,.,TGTGCCCATAGCTCAAGCTCTGGAAACACCATATATTTT,CAHSSSSGNTIYF
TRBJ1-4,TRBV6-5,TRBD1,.,TGTGCCAGCAGTTGGACAGGGCGAGAAAAACTGTTTTTT,CASSWTGREKLFF
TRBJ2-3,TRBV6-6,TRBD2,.,TGTGCCAGCAGTACCCGGGAGGGCCCGGCAGATACGCAGTATTTT,CASSTREGPADTQYF
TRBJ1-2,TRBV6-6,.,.,TGTGCCAGCAGTTACTCGTCGGGGAACTATGGCTACACCTTC,CASSYSSGNYGYTF
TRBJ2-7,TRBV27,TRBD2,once,TGTGCCAGCAGTCCCCTCACGGGGCGGGAGGCTTATGAGCAGTACTTC,CASSPLTGREAYEQYF
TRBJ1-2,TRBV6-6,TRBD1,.,TGTGCCAGCCTACAGGGGGCGCGCTATGGCTACACCTTC,CASLQGARYGYTF
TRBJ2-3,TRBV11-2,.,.,TGTGCCAGCAGCTTCACAAGCGGGATAGGGGGAGATACGCAGTATTTT,CASSFTSGIGGDTQYF
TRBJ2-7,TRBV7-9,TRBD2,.,TGTGCCAGCAGCCCCCGGGGGGAGCGGGCGTACGAGCAGTACTTC,CASSPRGERAYEQYF
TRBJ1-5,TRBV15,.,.,TGTGCCACCAGCAGAGCCCGATCTGTTCGGGCAGGGTTTTATCAGCCCCAGCATTTT,CATSRARSVRAGFYQPQHF
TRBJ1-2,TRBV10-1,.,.,TGCGCCACTTCGGATTCCCCCCGGGACTACACCTTC,CATSDSPRDYTF
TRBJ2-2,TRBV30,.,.,TGTGCCTGGATCGGGACTTTGCTCGCCGGGGAGCTGTTTTTT,CAWIGTLLAGELFF
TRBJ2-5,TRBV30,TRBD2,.,TGTGCCTGGAGTTTTAGCGGGAAAGGGACCCAGTACTTC,CAWSFSGKGTQYF
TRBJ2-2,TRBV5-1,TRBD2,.,TGCGCCAGCAGCCGGACTAGCGGGAGGGTTAGCACCGGGGAGCTGTTTTTT,CASSRTSGRVSTGELFF
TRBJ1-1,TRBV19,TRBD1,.,TGTGCCAGTAAGGCAATTAGGGGGCGATATACTGAAGCTTTCTTT,CASKAIRGRYTEAFF
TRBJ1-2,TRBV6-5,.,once,TGTGCCAGCAGTTACGGAGGGACCTATGGCTACACCTTC,CASSYGGTYGYTF
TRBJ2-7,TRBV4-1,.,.,TGCGCCAGCAGCCAGGGGGGATTTGGGGGAGGCTACGAGCAGTACTTC,CASSQGGFGGGYEQYF
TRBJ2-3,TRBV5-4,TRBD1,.,TGTGCCACCGCCGGGGACAGGGGGCCAGATACGCAGTATTTT,CATAGDRGPDTQYF
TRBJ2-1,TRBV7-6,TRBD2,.,TGTGCCAGCAGCACTAGCGGGTTGAATGAGCAGTTCTTC,CASSTSGLNEQFF
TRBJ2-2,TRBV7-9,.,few,TGTGCCAGCAGCGAGGACTCCGGGGAGCTGTTTTTT,CASSEDSGELFF
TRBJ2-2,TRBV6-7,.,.,TGTGCCAGCAGTTACGGATTCGGACAGCTCACTTCTAGGCTCACCGGGGAGCTGTTTTTT,CASSYGFGQLTSRLTGELFF